Sequencing of this TCR beta chain was carried out in a study of blood T cell repertoires in COVID-19. In the study overall: The samples span acute and convalescent COVID-19 from the United States, Italy and Spain. T cells, B-cell-depleted T cells, or PBMCs provided the cDNA or gDNA that served as material.

Per the germline V gene, CDR1 is SGHDT and CDR2 is YYEEEE. This CDR3 region has 13 residues. V was shortened by 0 bases and J by 5 bases, with 6 bases between the two germline ends. Seattle patients were enrolled during active infection and followed longitudinally. Per the authors' pipeline: Amplification of reference gene primers was used by the study to estimate nucleated cell counts. Libraries were prepared by immunoSEQ multiplex PCR; TCRdb keeps only in-frame clonotypes and omits some of them. That table is the source of V, J and clone size, and D and trimming were worked out from the DNA. The profile covers roughly 180,000 clones, with more than 65% appearing a single time and 8% to 8.5% taken by the ten largest.

The chain employs TRBV5-6 and TRBJ1-5; D ambiguous. This TCR was recovered from a woman aged 60-70 years with COVID-19, enrolled during active disease. Sample: peripheral blood. The CDR3 DNA is TGTGCCAGCAGCTTGGCCCATGATCAGCCCCAGCATTTT. Its protein product is CASSLAHDQPQHF.